A selection of T cell receptor beta chains follows, all from one sample in a study of metastatic and nonmetastatic thyroid tumors. TCRdb reanalyzed the PCR reads with MiXCR. The sample lists around 20,000 clones; over 9.5% were seen once. Material: blood. Every receptor here comes from a female donor with papillary thyroid cancer or a benign thyroid nodule (not recorded which). Some clones in this sample may be carry-over from other donors' samples. CDR3s include the opening cysteine and the closing phenylalanine or tryptophan. Each record gives: D gene, V gene, J gene, clone size, CDR3 DNA, CDR3 protein. D genes are given only for firm matches. Size values are once, few and many counts, or a class for expanded clones, and some rows have none.

.,TRBV6-1,TRBJ2-7,.,TGTGCCAGCAGTCTAGGGGTTAGGGCCTACGAGCAGTACTTC,CASSLGVRAYEQYF
.,TRBV12-3/TRBV12-4,TRBJ1-1,many,TGTGCCAGCAGTTTATGGGGGGCCAAGAACACTGAAGCTTTCTTT,CASSLWGAKNTEAFF
TRBD1,TRBV7-3,TRBJ1-1,many,TGTGCCAGCAGCTTACAGGGGGCAGGGAACACTGAAGCTTTCTTT,CASSLQGAGNTEAFF
.,TRBV28,TRBJ2-7,medium-sized,TGTGCCAGCAGTCTAGGTCGGGTGGGGCGCGAGCAGTACTTC,CASSLGRVGREQYF
.,TRBV5-6,TRBJ1-2,many,TGTGCCAGCAGCTTCCCCGCGGATCCTAACTATGGCTACACCTTC,CASSFPADPNYGYTF
.,TRBV5-1,TRBJ2-5,few,TGCGCCAGCAGCTCTCAAGAGACCCAGTACTTC,CASSSQETQYF
.,TRBV6-1,TRBJ2-7,few,TGTGCCAGCAGTGTGGACCAACCTAGGGAGCAGTACTTC,CASSVDQPREQYF
.,TRBV5-1,TRBJ2-1,.,TGTGCCAGCAGCTTGGGGAAGGGTAATGGCAATGAGCAGTTCTTC,CASSLGKGNGNEQFF
.,TRBV29-1,TRBJ1-3,.,TGCAGCGTTGAAGGGGGACTGGTGGGAAACACCATATATTTT,CSVEGGLVGNTIYF
TRBD2,TRBV4-2,TRBJ2-1,.,TGTGCCAGCAGCCAAGGGACTAGCGGGAGTCTCAATGATCAGTTCTTC,CASSQGTSGSLNDQFF
TRBD1,TRBV12-3/TRBV12-4,TRBJ2-1,many,TGTGCCAGCAGTTTAGCGACAGGGAGTGCGTACAATGAGCAGTTCTTC,CASSLATGSAYNEQFF
.,TRBV6-2/TRBV6-3,TRBJ2-7,medium-sized,TGTGCCACCACCTGGGCCCTCGGGACCTACGAGCAGTACTTC,CATTWALGTYEQYF
.,TRBV7-2,TRBJ2-1,.,TGTGCCAGCAGCTCCGGACCCTGGAATGAGCAGTTCTTC,CASSSGPWNEQFF